This entry lists 22 T cell receptor beta chains sequenced from one sample in a study of regulatory T cells in long-lasting Graves disease. In building TCR beta libraries, iRepertoire HTBI primers were used together with Arm-PCR of CDR3 regions. TCRdb itself ran the multiplex PCR reads through MiXCR, one entry per CDR3 protein. The sample includes 350,000 to 500,000 distinct CDR3 sequences, around 13% of them seen just once. The time point is: newly diagnosed GD, antithyroid drugs for less than 3 months. Scientists built the TCR library using RNA that was extracted from PBMCs. The sample was also linked to a second study, of T cells in Graves' hyperthyroidism and ophthalmopathy.

Here the sequenced sample was peripheral blood mononuclear cells (PBMCs), taken at new diagnosis, from a patient treated with antithyroid drugs. These receptors originate from a woman aged 45-59 years with Graves disease.

This clonotype was detected many times. The chain combines TRBV6-5 with TRBJ1-2; D unclear. Germline V gene sequence: CDR1 MNHEY, CDR2 SVGAGI. The CDR3 loop spans 14 amino acids. Between the trimmed V and J ends, which lost 0 bases and 4 bases, there was a span of 9 bases. The chain's CDR3 is CASSYSEGSYGYTF. For the CDR3, the DNA is TGTGCCAGCAGTTACTCAGAGGGATCCTATGGCTACACCTTC.

This clonotype was recorded at least ten times. This chain joins TRBV12-3 or TRBV12-4 and TRBJ2-2; 7 bases map to TRBD1. V shed 6 bases and J 7 bases; nucleotides not matched to a gene: 8. The CDR3 has 14 amino acids. CDR3 sequence reads: CASRGQTGIGELFF. The CDR3 DNA follows: TGTGCCAGCAGGGGACAGACTGGGATCGGGGAGCTGTTTTTT.

This clonotype has only a few counts. The genes are TRBV29-1 and TRBJ2-7, with 8 bases identical to TRBD1. After removal of 7 bases from V and 2 bases from J, the junction contained 10 bases not matched to a gene. This CDR3 is built from 14 residues. The germline CDR1 and CDR2 sequences are SQVTM and ANQGSEA. CDR3 nucleotide sequence: TGCAGCGCCACGACAGGGGACGGAGCCTACGAGCAGTACTTC. This encodes CSATTGDGAYEQYF.

This chain's CDR3 is CSAPMTSGRTDTQYF. The CDR3 region has the DNA TGCAGTGCTCCCATGACTAGCGGGAGAACAGATACGCAGTATTTT. The chain recombines TRBV20-1 with TRBJ2-3; 12 nucleotides align to TRBD2. The CDR3 runs to 15 residues. Germline trimming cut 5 bases from V and 3 bases from J; bases unmatched to any gene: 6. Germline loops: CDR1 DFQATT, CDR2 SNEGSKA (reference sequence).

This chain connects TRBV19 to TRBJ2-5; tentatively, D is TRBD1 or TRBD2 (5 bases each). The CDR3 length is 13 residues. Trimming removed 1 base at V and 5 bases at J, with 8 bases between. Germline CDR1 reads LNHDA; CDR2 reads SQIVND (reference sequence). Here the CDR3 reads CASSIGGTETQYF. DNA of the CDR3: TGTGCCAGTAGTATAGGGGGGACGGAGACCCAGTACTTC.

The V and J genes are TRBV5-4 and TRBJ1-4; D might be TRBD1 (5 bases). Germline CDR1 and CDR2: SGHNT and YYREEE (reference sequence). The CDR3 spans 13 residues. V was shortened by 6 bases and J by 7 bases, with 13 bases between the two germline ends. CDR3 sequence: CASTTAGSEKLFF. As DNA, the CDR3 is TGTGCCAGCACCACAGCAGGGAGTGAAAAACTGTTTTTT.

For this clonotype: One end of the junction fails to match germline, which may point to a read error. The rearrangement joins TRBV3-1 to TRBJ2-4; D perhaps matches TRBD1 (6 bases). The germline gives CDR1 LGHDT, CDR2 YNNKEL (reference sequence). The CDR3 length is 16 residues. CDR3: CAIQARQVIGKNIQCF. Here the CDR3 DNA reads TGTGCCATCCAAGCCCGACAGGTTATAGGCAAAAACATTCAGTGCTTC.

The V gene is TRBV10-3, the J gene TRBJ2-1, with D perhaps TRBD1 (7 bases). CDR3 length: 14 amino acids. Germline-derived CDR1 and CDR2 are ENHRY and SYGVKD. Trimming stripped 0 bases from V and 16 bases from J, with 19 bases between. The CDR3 reads CAISESISRDRGFF. CDR3 bases: TGTGCCATCAGTGAGTCGATCTCGCGGGACAGAGGATTCTTC.

Worth noting for this clonotype: Being one base from a much bigger clone, this may be a read error. The V call is TRBV28, the J call TRBJ2-1; TRBD2 aligns across 9 bases. Germline trimming cut 4 bases from V and 10 bases from J; bases unmatched to any gene: 14. CDR1 and CDR2 from the germline V gene are MDHEN and SYDVKM. This CDR3 contains 16 residues. This CDR3 is CASSSRPGLAFHEQFF. CDR3 bases: TGTGCCAGCAGTTCTCGGCCGGGACTAGCTTTCCACGAGCAGTTCTTC.

The chain employs TRBV3-1 and TRBJ1-4, with D maybe TRBD1 (6 bases). This CDR3 is 17 amino acids long. V was clipped by 4 bases and J by 8 bases, with 23 bases between them. CDR1 and CDR2 (germline): LGHDT, YNNKEL (reference sequence). The CDR3 here is CASSRMGGVGTSEKLFF. Written as DNA, the CDR3 is TGTGCCAGCAGCCGAATGGGGGGGGTGGGGACAAGCGAAAAACTGTTTTTT.

This clonotype was found many times. The chain couples TRBV11-2 to TRBJ2-1; 8 nucleotides match TRBD1. Germline values: CDR1 SGHAT, CDR2 FQNNGV. The ends lost 10 bases at V and 8 bases at J; junction bases unmatched: 1. CDR3 size: 10 residues. The CDR3 sequence is CATGGYEQFF. As DNA, the CDR3 is TGTGCCACAGGGGGCTATGAGCAGTTCTTC.

In its sample, this clonotype was seen many times. The chain uses TRBV29-1 and TRBJ2-1; D possibly corresponds to TRBD2 (5 bases). V dropped 5 bases and J dropped 6 bases, with 17 bases sitting between them. This CDR3 is built from 14 residues. The germline CDR1 and CDR2 sequences are SQVTM and ANQGSEA. CDR3 amino acids: CSVIEAGNLNEQFF. CDR3 nucleotide sequence: TGCAGCGTTATAGAGGCCGGGAATCTCAATGAGCAGTTCTTC.

This clonotype was counted at least ten times. This chain connects TRBV2 to TRBJ1-5; D uncertain. Trimming left V 2 bases short and J 0 bases short, with 8 bases between. Germline CDR1 SNHLY, CDR2 FYNNEI. The CDR3 is made up of 15 amino acids. The CDR3, as DNA: TGTGCCAGCAGTGAATTGGGTTATAGCAATCAGCCCCAGCATTTT. Protein product: CASSELGYSNQPQHF.

This clonotype has ten or more counts. The chain has TRBV24-1 and TRBJ2-1, with 10 bases fitting TRBD2. This CDR3 has 16 amino acids. CDR1 is KGHDR and CDR2 is SFDVKD in the germline V gene. V shed 3 bases, J shed 2 bases, and the junction held 3 bases outside the gene matches. The DNA of the CDR3 is TGTGCCACCAGTGATCAACTAGCGGGGACCTACAATGAGCAGTTCTTC. Its protein is CATSDQLAGTYNEQFF.

This clonotype was counted at least ten times. The chain joins TRBV2 to TRBJ2-6, with unresolved D. Germline V gene data show CDR1 as SNHLY and CDR2 as FYNNEI. There are 11 residues in the CDR3. V was trimmed by 7 bases and J by 9 bases, leaving 7 bases between them. CDR3 bases: TGTGCCAGCACCCTTTTCAACGTCCTGACTTTC. This gives the protein CASTLFNVLTF.

The table lists this clonotype with many counts. The gene calls are TRBV18 and TRBJ1-1, with 10 nucleotides matching TRBD1. Germline assignment: CDR1 KGHSH and CDR2 LQKENI. V trimming: 1 base; J trimming: 5 bases; junction bases outside the gene matches: 7. The CDR3 runs to 16 residues. The CDR3 here is CASSPLEGQGWTEAFF. CDR3 nucleotides: TGTGCCAGCTCACCACTCGAGGGACAGGGGTGGACTGAAGCTTTCTTT.

The sample holds many counts of this clonotype. This chain connects TRBV6-1 to TRBJ1-2; TRBD1 matches 7 bases. Germline CDR1 is MNHNS and CDR2 is SASEGT. The CDR3 covers 15 residues. Losses at the gene ends were 5 bases for V and 0 bases for J; bases not matched to a gene: 6. In nucleotides, the CDR3 is TGTGCCAGCAGTCTCGGGACAGCTACTAACTATGGCTACACCTTC. Amino acid sequence: CASSLGTATNYGYTF.

This clonotype was detected many times. The rearrangement links TRBV5-1 to TRBJ1-2, with D possibly being TRBD1 (6 bases). Germline V CDR1 and CDR2: SGHRS, YFSETQ. The CDR3 sequence is 16 residues long. The V end lost 4 bases, the J end lost 6 bases, and 22 bases lay between the germline ends. The CDR3 sequence: CASSLEGVGGRDGYTF. The DNA for the CDR3 is TGCGCCAGCAGCCTGGAGGGCGTTGGGGGCAGGGATGGCTACACCTTC.

Notes on this clonotype: Relative to the germline gene, one junction end is altered; a read error may explain this. The chain joins TRBV10-3 to TRBJ2-3, with D perhaps matching TRBD2 (6 bases). Germline-derived CDR1 and CDR2 are ENHRY and SYGVKD. This CDR3 spans 14 amino acids. The CDR3: CTISERTNTDTQYF. The CDR3 region has the DNA TGTACCATCAGTGAGAGGACTAACACAGATACGCAGTATTTT.

This clonotype has ten or more counts. V is TRBV12-3 or TRBV12-4 and J is TRBJ2-2; the match to TRBD2 covers 7 bases. CDR3 size: 17 residues. The J segment lost 6 bases and the V segment lost 1 base, leaving 11 bases of the junction unmatched. CDR3 region: CASSLDLGTKAAGELFF. CDR3 coding DNA: TGTGCCAGCAGTTTAGATCTGGGGACTAAGGCGGCCGGGGAGCTGTTTTTT.

This clonotype occurred many times. This chain links TRBV7-9 with TRBJ2-1; D gene uncertain. This CDR3 comprises 15 residues. CDR1 and CDR2 from the germline V gene are SEHNR and FQNEAQ (reference sequence). The V end lost 5 bases, the J end lost 6 bases, and 17 bases lay between the germline ends. CDR3: CASSQIQVWVNEQFF. The CDR3 DNA sequence: TGTGCCAGCAGCCAGATCCAAGTTTGGGTCAATGAGCAGTTCTTC. The full variable domain, with the rest looked up from reference TRBV7-9 and TRBJ2-1, is DTGVSQNPRHKITKRGQNVTFRCDPISEHNRLYWYRQTLGQGPEFLTYFQNEAQLEKSRLLSDRFSAERPKGSFSTLEIQRTEQGDSAMYLCASSQIQVWVNEQFFGPGTRLTVL.

The V call is TRBV10-2, the J call TRBJ1-1; D remains ambiguous. Trimming removed 0 bases from V and 11 bases from J, with 10 bases in between. Germline V CDR1 and CDR2: WSHSY, SAAADI. CDR3 length: 12 amino acids. In DNA, the CDR3 is TGCGCCAGCAGTGAGTCGCGGCCTGTGGCTTTCTTT. Protein sequence: CASSESRPVAFF.